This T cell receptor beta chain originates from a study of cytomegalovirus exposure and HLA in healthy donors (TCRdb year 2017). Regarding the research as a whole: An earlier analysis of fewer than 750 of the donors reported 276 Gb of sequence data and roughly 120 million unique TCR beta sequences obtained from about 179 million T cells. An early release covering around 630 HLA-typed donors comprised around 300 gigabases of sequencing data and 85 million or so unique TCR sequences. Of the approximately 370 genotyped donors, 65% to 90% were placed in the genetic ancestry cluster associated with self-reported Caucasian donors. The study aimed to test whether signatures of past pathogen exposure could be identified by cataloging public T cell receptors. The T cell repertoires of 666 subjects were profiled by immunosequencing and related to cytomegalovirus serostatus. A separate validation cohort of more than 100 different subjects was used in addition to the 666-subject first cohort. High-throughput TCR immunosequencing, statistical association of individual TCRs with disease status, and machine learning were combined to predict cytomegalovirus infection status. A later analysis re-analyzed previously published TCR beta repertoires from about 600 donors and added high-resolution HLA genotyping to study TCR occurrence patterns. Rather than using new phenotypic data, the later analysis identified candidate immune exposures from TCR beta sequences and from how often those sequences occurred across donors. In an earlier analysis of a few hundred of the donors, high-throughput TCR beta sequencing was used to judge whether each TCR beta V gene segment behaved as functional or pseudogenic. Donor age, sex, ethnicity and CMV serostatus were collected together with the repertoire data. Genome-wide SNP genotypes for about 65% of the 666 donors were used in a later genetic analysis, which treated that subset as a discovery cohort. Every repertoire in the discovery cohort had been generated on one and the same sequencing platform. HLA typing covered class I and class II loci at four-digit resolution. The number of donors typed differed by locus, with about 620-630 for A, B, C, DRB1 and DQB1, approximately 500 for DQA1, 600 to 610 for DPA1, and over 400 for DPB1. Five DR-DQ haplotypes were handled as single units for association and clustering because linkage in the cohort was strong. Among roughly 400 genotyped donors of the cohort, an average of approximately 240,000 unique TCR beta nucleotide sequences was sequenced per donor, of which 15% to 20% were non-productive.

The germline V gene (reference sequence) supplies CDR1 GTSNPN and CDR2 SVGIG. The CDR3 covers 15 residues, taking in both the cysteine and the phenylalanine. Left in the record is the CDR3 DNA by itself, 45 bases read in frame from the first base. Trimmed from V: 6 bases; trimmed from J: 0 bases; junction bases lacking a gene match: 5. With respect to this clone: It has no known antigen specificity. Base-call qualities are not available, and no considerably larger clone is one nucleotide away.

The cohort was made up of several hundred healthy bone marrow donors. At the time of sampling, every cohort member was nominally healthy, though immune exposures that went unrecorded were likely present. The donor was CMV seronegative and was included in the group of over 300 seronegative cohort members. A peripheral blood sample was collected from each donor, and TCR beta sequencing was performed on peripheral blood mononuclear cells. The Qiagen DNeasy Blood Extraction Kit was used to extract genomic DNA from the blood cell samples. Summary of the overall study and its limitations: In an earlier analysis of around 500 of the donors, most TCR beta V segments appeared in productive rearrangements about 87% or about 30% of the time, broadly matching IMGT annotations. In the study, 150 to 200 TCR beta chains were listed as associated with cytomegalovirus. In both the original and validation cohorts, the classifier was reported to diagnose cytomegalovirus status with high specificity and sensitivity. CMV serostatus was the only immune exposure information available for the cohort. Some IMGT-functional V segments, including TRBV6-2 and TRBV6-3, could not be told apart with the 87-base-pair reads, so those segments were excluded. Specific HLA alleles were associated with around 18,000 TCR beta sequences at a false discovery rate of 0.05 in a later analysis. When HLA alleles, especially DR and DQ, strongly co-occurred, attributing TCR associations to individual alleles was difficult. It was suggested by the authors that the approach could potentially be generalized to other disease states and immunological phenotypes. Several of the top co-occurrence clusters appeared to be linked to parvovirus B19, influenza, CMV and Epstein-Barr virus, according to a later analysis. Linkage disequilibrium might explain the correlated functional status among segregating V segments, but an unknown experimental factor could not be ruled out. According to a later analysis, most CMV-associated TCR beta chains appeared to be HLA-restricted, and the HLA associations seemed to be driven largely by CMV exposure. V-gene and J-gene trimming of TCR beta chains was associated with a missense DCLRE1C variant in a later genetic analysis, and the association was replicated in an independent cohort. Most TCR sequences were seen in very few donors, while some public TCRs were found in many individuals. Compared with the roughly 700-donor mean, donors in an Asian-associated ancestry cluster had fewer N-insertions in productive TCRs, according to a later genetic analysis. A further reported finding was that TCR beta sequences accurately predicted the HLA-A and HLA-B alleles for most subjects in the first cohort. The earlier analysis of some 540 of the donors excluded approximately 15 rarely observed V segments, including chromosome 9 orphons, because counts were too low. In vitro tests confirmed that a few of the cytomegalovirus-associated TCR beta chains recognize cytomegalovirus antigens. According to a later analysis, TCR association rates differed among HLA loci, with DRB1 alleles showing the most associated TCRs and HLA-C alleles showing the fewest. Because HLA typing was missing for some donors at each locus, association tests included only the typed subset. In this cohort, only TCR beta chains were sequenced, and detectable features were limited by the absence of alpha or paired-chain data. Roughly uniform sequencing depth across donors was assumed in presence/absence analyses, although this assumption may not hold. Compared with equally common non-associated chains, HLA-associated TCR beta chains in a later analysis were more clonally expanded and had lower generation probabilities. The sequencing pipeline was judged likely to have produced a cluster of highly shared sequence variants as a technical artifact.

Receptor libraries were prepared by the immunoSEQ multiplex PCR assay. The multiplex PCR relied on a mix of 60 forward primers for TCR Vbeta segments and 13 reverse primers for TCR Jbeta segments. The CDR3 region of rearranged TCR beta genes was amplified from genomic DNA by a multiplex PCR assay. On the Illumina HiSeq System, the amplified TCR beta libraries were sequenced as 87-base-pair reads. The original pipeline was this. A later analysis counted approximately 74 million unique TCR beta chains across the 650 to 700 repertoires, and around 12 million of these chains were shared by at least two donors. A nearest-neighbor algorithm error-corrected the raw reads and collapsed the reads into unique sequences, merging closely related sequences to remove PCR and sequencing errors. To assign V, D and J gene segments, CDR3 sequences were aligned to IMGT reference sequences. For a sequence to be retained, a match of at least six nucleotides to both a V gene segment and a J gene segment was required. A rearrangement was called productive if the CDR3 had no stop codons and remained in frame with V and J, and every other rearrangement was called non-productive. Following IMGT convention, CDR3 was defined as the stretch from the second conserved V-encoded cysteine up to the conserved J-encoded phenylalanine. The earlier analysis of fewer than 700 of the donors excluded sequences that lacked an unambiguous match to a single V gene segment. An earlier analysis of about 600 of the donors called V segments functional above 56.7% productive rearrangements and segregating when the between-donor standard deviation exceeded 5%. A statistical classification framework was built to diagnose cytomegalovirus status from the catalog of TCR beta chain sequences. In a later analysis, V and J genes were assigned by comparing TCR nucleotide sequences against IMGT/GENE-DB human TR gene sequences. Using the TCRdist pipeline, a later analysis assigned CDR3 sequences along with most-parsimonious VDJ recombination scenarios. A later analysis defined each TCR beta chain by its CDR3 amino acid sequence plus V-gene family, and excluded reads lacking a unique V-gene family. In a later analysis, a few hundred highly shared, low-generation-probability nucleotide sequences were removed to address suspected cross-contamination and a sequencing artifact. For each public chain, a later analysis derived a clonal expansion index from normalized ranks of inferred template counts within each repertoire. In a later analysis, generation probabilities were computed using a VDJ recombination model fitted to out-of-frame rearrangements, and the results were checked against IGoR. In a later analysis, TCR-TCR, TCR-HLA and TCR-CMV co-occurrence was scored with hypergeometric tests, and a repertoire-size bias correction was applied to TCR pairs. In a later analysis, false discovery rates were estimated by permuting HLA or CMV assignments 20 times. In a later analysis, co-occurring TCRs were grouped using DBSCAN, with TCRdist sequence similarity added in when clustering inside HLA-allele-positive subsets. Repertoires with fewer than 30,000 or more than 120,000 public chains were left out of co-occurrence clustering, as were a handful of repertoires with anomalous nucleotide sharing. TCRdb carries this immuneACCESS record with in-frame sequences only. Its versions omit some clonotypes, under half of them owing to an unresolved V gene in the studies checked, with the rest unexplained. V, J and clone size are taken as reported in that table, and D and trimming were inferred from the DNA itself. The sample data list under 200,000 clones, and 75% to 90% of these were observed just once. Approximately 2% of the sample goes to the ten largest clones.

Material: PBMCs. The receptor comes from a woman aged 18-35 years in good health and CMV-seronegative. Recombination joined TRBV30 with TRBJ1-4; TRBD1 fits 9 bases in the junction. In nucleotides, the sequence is TGTGCCTGTAACAGGGGGCTCACAACTAATGAAAAACTGTTTTTT. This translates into CACNRGLTTNEKLFF. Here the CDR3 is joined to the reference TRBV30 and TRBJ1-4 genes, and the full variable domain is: SQTIHQWPATLVQPVGSPLSLECTVEGTSNPNLYWYRQAAGRGLQLLFYSVGIGQISSEVPQNLSASRPQDRQFILSSKKLLLSDSGFYLCACNRGLTTNEKLFFGSGTQLSVL.